Detailed here is one T cell receptor beta chain. This record belongs to a study of T cell changes during pregnancy in multiple sclerosis. V lost 0 bases, J lost 6 bases, and 11 bases lay in between. Germline assignment: CDR1 SGHDT and CDR2 YYEEEE. The CDR3 spans 14 residues. Some clones are missing from TCRdb's copy, which holds only in-frame ones; the method was immunoSEQ multiplex PCR. The table records about 81,000 clones, over 85% of them present only once. This specimen was peripheral blood, taken in the third trimester of pregnancy. The sequence was collected from a female donor in good health, enrolled as a control in a pregnancy study. The chain has TRBV5-6 and TRBJ2-3; TRBD2 is a possible D gene (5 bases). CDR3 nucleotides: TGTGCCAGCAGCTTGGGAGGGTTGAGGGATACGCAGTATTTT. This gives the protein CASSLGGLRDTQYF.